A selection of T cell receptor beta chains follows, all from one sample in a study of cytomegalovirus exposure and HLA in healthy donors. The data were produced by immunoSEQ multiplex PCR, yet TCRdb's version contains in-frame clones alone and is incomplete. Among over 150,000 clones listed, roughly 80% were seen once. Sample: PBMCs. The receptors derive from a human donor in good health. CDR3s include the opening cysteine and the closing phenylalanine or tryptophan. D genes are given only for firm matches. Rows give clone size only sometimes, using once, few, many, or a class for an expanded clone.

clone size: .; J gene: TRBJ2-1; D gene: TRBD2; V gene: TRBV5-1; CDR3 protein: CASSPGTSGYNEQFF; CDR3 DNA: TGCGCCAGCAGCCCCGGGACTAGCGGCTACAATGAGCAGTTCTTC
clone size: .; J gene: TRBJ2-1; D gene: .; V gene: TRBV4-3; CDR3 protein: CASSQDMGGSYNEQFF; CDR3 DNA: TGCGCCAGCAGCCAAGATATGGGGGGCTCCTACAATGAGCAGTTCTTC
clone size: .; J gene: TRBJ1-2; D gene: TRBD1; V gene: TRBV28; CDR3 protein: CASSGQGGIGYGYTF; CDR3 DNA: TGTGCCAGCAGTGGGCAGGGGGGAATTGGGTATGGCTACACCTTC
clone size: .; J gene: TRBJ2-2; D gene: TRBD2; V gene: TRBV5-6; CDR3 protein: CASSPLAGGDTGELFF; CDR3 DNA: TGTGCCAGCAGCCCACTAGCGGGAGGCGACACCGGGGAGCTGTTTTTT
clone size: .; J gene: TRBJ2-5; D gene: TRBD2; V gene: TRBV7-2; CDR3 protein: CASSELAGGPEETQYF; CDR3 DNA: TGTGCCAGCAGCGAACTAGCGGGGGGGCCGGAAGAGACCCAGTACTTC
clone size: .; J gene: TRBJ1-2; D gene: .; V gene: TRBV5-6; CDR3 protein: CASSLGSYGYTF; CDR3 DNA: TGTGCCAGCAGCCTAGGCAGCTATGGCTACACCTTC
clone size: .; J gene: TRBJ2-7; D gene: .; V gene: TRBV5-6; CDR3 protein: CASSLAAGWTALSYEQYF; CDR3 DNA: TGTGCCAGCAGCTTGGCGGCTGGCTGGACAGCCCTCTCCTACGAGCAGTACTTC
clone size: .; J gene: TRBJ1-4; D gene: .; V gene: TRBV7-9; CDR3 protein: CSSSTILEEPNEKLFF; CDR3 DNA: TGTTCCAGCAGCACAATACTAGAGGAGCCTAATGAAAAACTGTTTTTT
clone size: .; J gene: TRBJ2-7; D gene: TRBD2; V gene: TRBV5-1; CDR3 protein: CASSLGEGGYEQYF; CDR3 DNA: TGCGCCAGCAGCCTTGGGGAGGGAGGGTACGAGCAGTACTTC
clone size: .; J gene: TRBJ2-2; D gene: TRBD1; V gene: TRBV15; CDR3 protein: CATSRTPTGDTGELFF; CDR3 DNA: TGTGCCACCAGCAGAACCCCGACAGGGGACACCGGGGAGCTGTTTTTT
clone size: .; J gene: TRBJ1-6; D gene: .; V gene: TRBV2; CDR3 protein: CASRSEGSGNSPLHF; CDR3 DNA: TGTGCCAGCAGGTCGGAGGGGAGTGGTAATTCACCCCTCCACTTT
clone size: few; J gene: TRBJ2-7; D gene: .; V gene: TRBV2; CDR3 protein: CASRVSQGYEQYF; CDR3 DNA: TGTGCCAGCAGAGTATCACAGGGCTACGAGCAGTACTTC
clone size: .; J gene: TRBJ1-2; D gene: .; V gene: TRBV4-3; CDR3 protein: CASSPGVGKGRTTNYGYTF; CDR3 DNA: TGCGCCAGCAGCCCCGGAGTGGGAAAAGGCAGGACTACTAACTATGGCTACACCTTC
clone size: few; J gene: TRBJ2-7; D gene: .; V gene: TRBV9; CDR3 protein: CASSGGQLAYEQYF; CDR3 DNA: TGTGCCAGCAGCGGGGGGCAGCTTGCCTACGAGCAGTACTTC
clone size: .; J gene: TRBJ2-1; D gene: TRBD1; V gene: TRBV9; CDR3 protein: CASSEGTAYNEQFF; CDR3 DNA: TGTGCCAGCAGCGAGGGGACAGCTTACAATGAGCAGTTCTTC
clone size: .; J gene: TRBJ2-3; D gene: .; V gene: TRBV6-1; CDR3 protein: CASRSSEPPDTQYF; CDR3 DNA: TGTGCCAGCAGATCTAGCGAACCCCCAGATACGCAGTATTTT
clone size: .; J gene: TRBJ1-3; D gene: .; V gene: TRBV19; CDR3 protein: CASSKQGAGNTIYF; CDR3 DNA: TGTGCCAGTAGCAAGCAGGGTGCTGGAAACACCATATATTTT
clone size: .; J gene: TRBJ1-4; D gene: TRBD1; V gene: TRBV4-1; CDR3 protein: CASSQPGTGMKSLFF; CDR3 DNA: TGCGCCAGCAGCCAACCCGGGACAGGGATGAAAAGCCTGTTTTTT
clone size: .; J gene: TRBJ1-1; D gene: TRBD1; V gene: TRBV2; CDR3 protein: CASSVPGTGGDPEAFF; CDR3 DNA: TGTGCCAGCAGTGTCCCCGGGACAGGGGGCGACCCTGAAGCTTTCTTT
clone size: .; J gene: TRBJ2-1; D gene: .; V gene: TRBV6-5; CDR3 protein: CASSYSVGVDEQFF; CDR3 DNA: TGTGCCAGCAGTTACTCGGTCGGGGTCGATGAGCAGTTCTTC
clone size: .; J gene: TRBJ2-3; D gene: TRBD1; V gene: TRBV18; CDR3 protein: CASSGQGTDTQYF; CDR3 DNA: TGTGCCAGCTCAGGACAGGGTACAGATACGCAGTATTTT
clone size: .; J gene: TRBJ2-4; D gene: TRBD1; V gene: TRBV4-2; CDR3 protein: CASSQDDTGVAKNIQYF; CDR3 DNA: TGTGCCAGCAGCCAAGACGATACAGGGGTAGCCAAAAACATTCAGTACTTC
clone size: .; J gene: TRBJ1-2; D gene: .; V gene: TRBV7-8; CDR3 protein: CASSLAYPENYGYTF; CDR3 DNA: TGTGCCAGCAGCTTAGCCTACCCGGAGAACTATGGCTACACCTTC
clone size: .; J gene: TRBJ1-4; D gene: .; V gene: TRBV4-1; CDR3 protein: CASSQDWGGEREKLFF; CDR3 DNA: TGCGCCAGCAGCCAAGATTGGGGGGGCGAACGTGAAAAACTGTTTTTT
clone size: few; J gene: TRBJ1-1; D gene: .; V gene: TRBV2; CDR3 protein: CASSERGGTEAFF; CDR3 DNA: TGTGCCAGCAGCGAGAGGGGGGGCACTGAAGCTTTCTTT
clone size: .; J gene: TRBJ2-7; D gene: TRBD1; V gene: TRBV5-5; CDR3 protein: CASSVGQGKYEQYF; CDR3 DNA: TGTGCCAGCAGCGTCGGACAGGGTAAATACGAGCAGTACTTC
clone size: once; J gene: TRBJ2-3; D gene: .; V gene: TRBV5-4; CDR3 protein: CASSLEVGGTDTQYF; CDR3 DNA: TGTGCCAGCAGCTTGGAGGTAGGGGGCACAGATACGCAGTATTTT
clone size: .; J gene: TRBJ2-5; D gene: TRBD2; V gene: TRBV5-1; CDR3 protein: CASSSAGGQETQYF; CDR3 DNA: TGCGCCAGCAGCTCAGCGGGGGGCCAAGAGACCCAGTACTTC
clone size: few; J gene: TRBJ1-1; D gene: TRBD1; V gene: TRBV5-6; CDR3 protein: CASSLGGRGAFF; CDR3 DNA: TGTGCCAGCAGCTTAGGGGGCCGCGGAGCTTTCTTT
clone size: .; J gene: TRBJ2-7; D gene: .; V gene: TRBV7-9; CDR3 protein: CASSLVSYEQYF; CDR3 DNA: TGTGCCAGCAGCTTAGTATCCTACGAGCAGTACTTC
clone size: once; J gene: TRBJ2-3; D gene: TRBD1; V gene: TRBV5-6; CDR3 protein: CASVYGTGYGDTQYF; CDR3 DNA: TGTGCCAGCGTCTACGGGACAGGGTATGGAGATACGCAGTATTTT
clone size: .; J gene: TRBJ2-5; D gene: TRBD1; V gene: TRBV4-3; CDR3 protein: CASSPATGSLQETQYF; CDR3 DNA: TGCGCCAGCAGCCCAGCGACAGGGAGTCTCCAAGAGACCCAGTACTTC
clone size: .; J gene: TRBJ2-2; D gene: .; V gene: TRBV19; CDR3 protein: CASSRRGLNTGELFF; CDR3 DNA: TGTGCCAGTAGTAGGAGGGGCCTGAACACCGGGGAGCTGTTTTTT
clone size: few; J gene: TRBJ2-5; D gene: TRBD2; V gene: TRBV11-3; CDR3 protein: CASSLGLAGRETQYF; CDR3 DNA: TGTGCCAGCAGCTTGGGACTAGCTGGGCGAGAGACCCAGTACTTC
clone size: .; J gene: TRBJ1-6; D gene: TRBD1; V gene: TRBV5-4; CDR3 protein: CASSLGQGFDSPLHF; CDR3 DNA: TGTGCCAGCAGCTTGGGACAGGGGTTCGACTCACCCCTCCACTTT
clone size: .; J gene: TRBJ1-5; D gene: .; V gene: TRBV9; CDR3 protein: CASSVDNRELHQPQHF; CDR3 DNA: TGTGCCAGCAGCGTAGATAACAGGGAGCTACATCAGCCCCAGCATTTT
clone size: .; J gene: TRBJ2-7; D gene: .; V gene: TRBV5-5; CDR3 protein: CASSLGLQPSYEQYF; CDR3 DNA: TGTGCCAGCAGCTTAGGCCTACAGCCTTCCTACGAGCAGTACTTC